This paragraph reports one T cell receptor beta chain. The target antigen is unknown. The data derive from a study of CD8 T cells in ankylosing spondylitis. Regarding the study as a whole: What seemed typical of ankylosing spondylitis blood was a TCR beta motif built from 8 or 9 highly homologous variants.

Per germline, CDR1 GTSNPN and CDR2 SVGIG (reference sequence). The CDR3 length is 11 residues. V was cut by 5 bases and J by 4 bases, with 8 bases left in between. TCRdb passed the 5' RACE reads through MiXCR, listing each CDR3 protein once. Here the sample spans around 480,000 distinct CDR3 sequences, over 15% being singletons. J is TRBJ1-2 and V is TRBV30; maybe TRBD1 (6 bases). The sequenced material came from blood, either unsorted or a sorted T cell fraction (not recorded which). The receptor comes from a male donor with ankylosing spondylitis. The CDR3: CAWSTGYGYTF. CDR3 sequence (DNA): TGTGCCTGGTCGACAGGCTATGGCTACACCTTC.